The entry below describes one TCR beta chain. This may be a read error, as it is one base from a much larger clone. A constant-region primer served to make TCR beta cDNA from roughly 480 ng total RNA. TCR beta libraries came from three nested multiplex PCR rounds using slightly modified ARM-PCR. The study ran its first two PCR rounds for nine to eleven cycles each, using TRBV1-TRBV30 forward primers and a C-beta reverse primer. TCRdb used MiXCR to reprocess the multiplex PCR reads, holding one entry per CDR3 protein. Of roughly 80,000 distinct CDR3 sequences listed, 65% to 80% are singletons. The sample originates from a study of tumor-infiltrating lymphocytes in primary liver carcinoma. Without any cell sorting, about 20-32 mg of bulk tissue yielded co-extracted RNA and DNA. Those patients suffered from chronic HBV infection and were treatment-naive. Per the germline V gene, CDR1 is SGHRS and CDR2 is YFSETQ. This CDR3 region has 15 residues. With 4 bases removed from V and 2 bases from J, the gap between germline ends came to 14 bases.

This clonotype originated in a man aged 35 to 55 with primary liver carcinoma and hepatitis B virus infection. The chain joins TRBV5-1 to TRBJ2-3; TRBD1 or TRBD2 may be the D gene (5 bases each). Sequenced material: liver tumor tissue from sampling region 1. Subset indicated: tumor region T1, superior pole. The CDR3 sequence is CASSAGHGTTDTQYF. CDR3 coding DNA: TGCGCCAGCAGCGCCGGACATGGGACCACAGATACGCAGTATTTT.